What follows are 4 T cell receptor beta chains derived from one specimen sequenced in a study of shared clonotypes between healthy human individuals. This table comes from immunoSEQ multiplex PCR, and its TCRdb copy is limited to in-frame clones, with some not included. The sample carries roughly 500,000 clones, about 96% recorded once. Source material: naive CD4+ T cells sorted from blood. The subset: CD45RA+ positively selected. Every receptor here comes from a woman in her twenties or thirties in good health.

This chain links TRBV5-8 with TRBJ2-7, with D perhaps matching TRBD2 (5 bases). V was shortened by 4 bases and J by 2 bases, with 13 bases between the two germline ends. The CDR3 contains 14 residues. CDR1 is SGHTS, CDR2 YDEGEE, per germline. CDR3 nucleotides: TGTGCCAGCAGCCTTCATGAGGGCCCCTACGAGCAGTACTTC. Its protein product is CASSLHEGPYEQYF.

V gene TRBV28 combines with J gene TRBJ1-1, with 9 bases that match TRBD1. The CDR3 consists of 15 residues. In germline, CDR1 is MDHEN, CDR2 SYDVKM. Losses at the gene ends were 3 bases for V and 6 bases for J; bases not matched to a gene: 8. The CDR3 loop reads CASSLPDRGPAEAFF. CDR3 DNA: TGTGCCAGCAGTTTGCCGGACAGGGGACCCGCTGAAGCTTTCTTT.

The chain uses TRBV28 and TRBJ1-1, with D unresolved. The germline V gene has CDR1 MDHEN and CDR2 SYDVKM. The CDR3 loop spans 15 amino acids. V gave up 8 bases and J gave up 1 base, with 17 bases separating them. CDR3 nucleotide sequence: TGTGCCAGCGATAGTTTGGGAGGGAGGAACACTGAAGCTTTCTTT. This encodes CASDSLGGRNTEAFF.

A single count supports this clone. The V and J genes are TRBV10-1 and TRBJ2-7; no definite D call. The germline CDR1 and CDR2 sequences are WNHNN and SYGVQD (reference sequence). This CDR3 comprises 13 residues. Trimming pared 6 bases from V and 3 bases from J, leaving 12 bases between. The CDR3 protein is CASSLTDGYEQYF. The CDR3 coding sequence is TGCGCCAGCAGCTTAACGGACGGCTACGAGCAGTACTTC.